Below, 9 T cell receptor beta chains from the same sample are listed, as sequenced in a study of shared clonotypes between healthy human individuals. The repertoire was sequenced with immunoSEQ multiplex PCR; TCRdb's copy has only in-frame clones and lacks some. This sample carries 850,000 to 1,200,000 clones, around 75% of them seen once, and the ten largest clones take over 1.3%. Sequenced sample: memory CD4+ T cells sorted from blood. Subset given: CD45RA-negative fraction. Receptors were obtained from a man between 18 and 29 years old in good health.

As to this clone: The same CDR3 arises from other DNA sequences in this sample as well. CDR3 bases: TGTGCCTGGAGTGTTCTGGGAAGCAATCAGCCCCAGCATTTT. As protein: CAWSVLGSNQPQHF. The chain couples TRBV30 to TRBJ1-5; D remains ambiguous. V lost 0 bases to trimming and J lost 1 base, with 7 bases between them. The CDR3 is made up of 14 amino acids. Germline loops: CDR1 GTSNPN, CDR2 SVGIG (reference sequence).

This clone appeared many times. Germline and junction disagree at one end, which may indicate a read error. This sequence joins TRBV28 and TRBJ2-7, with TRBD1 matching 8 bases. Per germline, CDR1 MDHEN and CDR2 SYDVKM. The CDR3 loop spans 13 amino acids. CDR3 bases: TGTGCCAGCAGCCAATACGGACAGGGATTGGTGCACTTC. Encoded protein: CASSQYGQGLVHF.

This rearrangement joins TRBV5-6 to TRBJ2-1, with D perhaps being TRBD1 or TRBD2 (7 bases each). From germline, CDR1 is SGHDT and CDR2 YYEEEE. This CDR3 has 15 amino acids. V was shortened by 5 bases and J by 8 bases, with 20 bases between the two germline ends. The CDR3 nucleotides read TGTGCCAGCAGAATTTTTTGGGGAGGGGGCGATGAGCAGTTCTTC. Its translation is CASRIFWGGGDEQFF.

CDR3 in amino acids: CAISVSGTGSTGELFF. DNA of the CDR3: TGTGCCATCAGCGTTTCCGGGACAGGATCCACCGGGGAGCTGTTTTTT. The chain carries TRBV10-3 and TRBJ2-2; 8 nucleotides match TRBD1. The trim removed 6 bases at V and 4 bases at J, leaving 10 bases unmatched. The CDR3 runs 16 residues. Germline assignment: CDR1 ENHRY and CDR2 SYGVKD.

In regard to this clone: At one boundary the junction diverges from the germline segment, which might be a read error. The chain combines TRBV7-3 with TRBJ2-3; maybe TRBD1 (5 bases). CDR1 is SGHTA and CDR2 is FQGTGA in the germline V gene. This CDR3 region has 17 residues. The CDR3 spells CASSLFNPGPDTDTQYF. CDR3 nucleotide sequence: TGTGCCAGCAGCTTATTTAACCCAGGGCCCGACACAGATACACAGTATTTT.

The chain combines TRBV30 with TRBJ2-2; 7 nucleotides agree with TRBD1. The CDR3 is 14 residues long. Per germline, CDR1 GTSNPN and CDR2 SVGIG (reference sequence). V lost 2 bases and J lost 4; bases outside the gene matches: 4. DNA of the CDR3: TGTGCCTGGAGTTCAACAGGGGCCACCGGGGAGCTGTTTTTT. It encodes CAWSSTGATGELFF. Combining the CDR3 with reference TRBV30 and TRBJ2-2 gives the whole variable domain SQTIHQWPATLVQPVGSPLSLECTVEGTSNPNLYWYRQAAGRGLQLLFYSVGIGQISSEVPQNLSASRPQDRQFILSSKKLLLSDSGFYLCAWSSTGATGELFFGEGSRLTVL.

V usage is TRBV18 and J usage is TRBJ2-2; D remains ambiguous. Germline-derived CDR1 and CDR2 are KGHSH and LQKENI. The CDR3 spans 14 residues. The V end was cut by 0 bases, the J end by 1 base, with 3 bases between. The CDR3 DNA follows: TGTGCCAGCTCACCACCCAGGAACACCGGGGAGCTGTTTTTT. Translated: CASSPPRNTGELFF.

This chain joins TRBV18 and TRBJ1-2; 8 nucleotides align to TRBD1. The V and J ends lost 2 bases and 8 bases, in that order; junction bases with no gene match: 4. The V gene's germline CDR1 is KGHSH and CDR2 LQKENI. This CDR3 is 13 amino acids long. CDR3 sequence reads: CASSPSRGQGYTF. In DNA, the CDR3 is TGTGCCAGCTCACCAAGCAGGGGGCAAGGCTACACCTTC. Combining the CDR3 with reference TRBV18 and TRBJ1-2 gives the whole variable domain NAGVMQNPRHLVRRRGQEARLRCSPMKGHSHVYWYRQLPEEGLKFMVYLQKENIIDESGMPKERFSAEFPKEGPSILRIQQVVRGDSAAYFCASSPSRGQGYTFGSGTRLTVV.

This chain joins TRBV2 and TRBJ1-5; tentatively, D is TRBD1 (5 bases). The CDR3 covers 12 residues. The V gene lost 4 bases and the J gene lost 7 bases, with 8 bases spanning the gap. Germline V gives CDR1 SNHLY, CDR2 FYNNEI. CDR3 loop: CASSARGQPQHF. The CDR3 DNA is TGTGCCAGCAGTGCCCGGGGGCAGCCCCAGCATTTT.